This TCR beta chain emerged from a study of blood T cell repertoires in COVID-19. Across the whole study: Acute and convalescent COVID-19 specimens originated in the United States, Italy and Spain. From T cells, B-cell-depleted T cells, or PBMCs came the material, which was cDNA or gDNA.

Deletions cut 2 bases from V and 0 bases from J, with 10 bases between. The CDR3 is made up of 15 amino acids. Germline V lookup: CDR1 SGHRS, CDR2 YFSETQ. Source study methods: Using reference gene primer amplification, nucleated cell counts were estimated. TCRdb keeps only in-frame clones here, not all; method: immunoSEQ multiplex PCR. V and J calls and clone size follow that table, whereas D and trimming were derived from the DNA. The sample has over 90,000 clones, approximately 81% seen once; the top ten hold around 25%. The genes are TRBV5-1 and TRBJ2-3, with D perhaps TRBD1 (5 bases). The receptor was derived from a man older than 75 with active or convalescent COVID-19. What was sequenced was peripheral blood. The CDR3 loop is CASSFARQSTDTQYF. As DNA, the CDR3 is TGCGCCAGCAGCTTCGCCCGACAGAGCACAGATACGCAGTATTTT.